Presented here are 24 T cell receptor beta chains from one specimen sequenced in a study of blood T cells in healthy people across ages (dated by TCRdb to 2014 to 2015). The library relied on 5' RACE. Data came from an Illumina HiSeq 2500. A second PCR of roughly 6 to 12 cycles was performed with a sample-barcoded 5' primer and a J-beta primer mix. The public reads were run again by TCRdb, first through fastp at Q25 and then through MiXCR, and only productive beta chains were kept. Every CDR3 protein is listed once, alongside the most common genes and DNA of its rows. This sample is represented by over 1,300,000 distinct CDR3 sequences; roughly 64% of them were singletons. 6.7% of the sample is held by the ten biggest clonotypes. The material sequenced was blood. Source of these receptors: a man younger than 35 in good health.

This clonotype has just a few counts. The chain uses TRBV9 and TRBJ2-1; 11 positions match TRBD2. V was pared by 4 bases and J by 7 bases, with 7 bases of the junction left unmatched. The CDR3 length is 15 residues. Germline loops: CDR1 SGDLS, CDR2 YYNGEE. The CDR3 protein is CASSLTSGTGNEQFF. In DNA form, the CDR3 reads TGTGCCAGCAGCCTGACTAGCGGGACTGGGAATGAGCAGTTCTTC.

This chain connects TRBV27 to TRBJ2-7; D may match TRBD1 or TRBD2 (5 bases each). Germline CDR1 reads MNHEY; CDR2 reads SMNVEV (reference sequence). V lost 3 bases and J lost 2, with 11 bases in between. This CDR3 region has 14 residues. In DNA, the CDR3 is TGTGCCAGCAGTTTCTTCGGGACGACCTACGAGCAGTACTTC. Its translation is CASSFFGTTYEQYF.

The count of this clonotype is one. The V gene is TRBV7-6, the J gene TRBJ2-1; TRBD2 matches at 9 bases. The CDR3 has 15 amino acids. With 5 bases clipped from V and 8 bases from J, the junction kept 10 bases outside the gene matches. Germline V gene sequence: CDR1 SGHVS, CDR2 FNYEAQ. CDR3 coding DNA: TGTGCCAGCAGCATACTGAGCGGGGGGTTTGATGAGCAGTTCTTC. Residues: CASSILSGGFDEQFF.

This rearrangement joins TRBV2 to TRBJ2-7; possible D gene TRBD1, 6 bases. Trimming removed 1 base at V and 2 bases at J, with 18 bases between. CDR3 size: 17 residues. Germline V lookup: CDR1 SNHLY, CDR2 FYNNEI. The CDR3 region is CASSEGSGGTSTYEQYF. DNA of the CDR3: TGTGCCAGCAGTGAAGGTTCGGGTGGGACATCCACCTACGAGCAGTACTTC.

The rearrangement links TRBV7-9 to TRBJ2-1, with TRBD1 matching over 7 bases. V lost 10 bases, J lost 12 bases, and 12 bases stayed unmatched. The CDR3 is 12 residues long. CDR1 is SEHNR, CDR2 FQNEAQ, per germline (reference sequence). This chain's CDR3 is CATERTGEGQFF. CDR3 sequence (DNA): TGTGCCACCGAAAGAACAGGGGAAGGGCAGTTCTTC.

Remarks on this clonotype: A read error may explain this, as a much larger clone is one base away. The V and J genes are TRBV4-3 and TRBJ1-2, with TRBD1 as a possible D gene (5 bases). The CDR3 is made up of 15 amino acids. Trimming pared 4 bases from V and 6 bases from J, leaving 18 bases between. CDR1 and CDR2 (germline): LGHNA, YSLEER. The CDR3 region is CASSPEFIGGNGYTF. For the CDR3, the DNA is TGCGCCAGCAGCCCAGAATTTATCGGGGGAAATGGCTACACCTTC.

V gene TRBV29-1 combines with J gene TRBJ2-5; either TRBD1 or TRBD2 may supply D (5 bases each). The CDR3 consists of 13 residues. The germline V and J ends were trimmed by 4 bases and 4 bases, with 13 bases remaining between them. Germline V gives CDR1 SQVTM, CDR2 ANQGSEA. This CDR3 is CSVVGGMRETQYF. The CDR3, as DNA: TGCAGCGTTGTTGGGGGAATGAGAGAGACCCAGTACTTC.

This clonotype occurred once. The genes are TRBV7-9 and TRBJ2-5; D is perhaps TRBD1 (6 bases). The J call may be in error: the DNA end matches TRBJ2-7 better. The CDR3 is 16 amino acids. Germline CDR1 is SEHNR and CDR2 is FQNEAQ (reference sequence). Written as DNA, the CDR3 is TGTGCCAGCAGCGTCCCTTCGGGGACAAATTCATACGAGCAGTACTTC. It yields the protein CASSVPSGTNSYEQYF.

The V gene is TRBV5-1, the J gene TRBJ1-2, with TRBD1 matching 7 bases. CDR3 length: 13 residues. CDR1 and CDR2 from the germline V gene are SGHRS and YFSETQ. V trimming: 9 bases; J trimming: 8 bases; junction bases outside the gene matches: 13. The CDR3: CATRGGDRGGYTF. DNA of the CDR3: TGCGCCACCAGGGGGGGCGATCGGGGCGGCTACACCTTC. Supplemented by reference TRBV5-1 and TRBJ1-2, the full variable domain reads KAGVTQTPRYLIKTRGQQVTLSCSPISGHRSVSWYQQTPGQGLQFLFEYFSETQRNKGNFPGRFSGRQFSNSRSEMNVSTLELGDSALYLCATRGGDRGGYTFGSGTRLTVV.

The chain employs TRBV6-1 and TRBJ2-7, with 8 bases identical to TRBD2. V lost 0 bases to trimming and J lost 0 bases; unmatched junction nucleotides: 10. The V gene's germline CDR1 is MNHNS and CDR2 SASEGT. The CDR3 extends over 18 amino acids. This CDR3 reads CASSEASGGALSSYEQYF. CDR3 DNA sequence: TGTGCCAGCAGTGAAGCGTCGGGGGGGGCACTAAGCTCCTACGAGCAGTACTTC.

The chain has TRBV7-9 and TRBJ2-5; perhaps D is TRBD1 or TRBD2 (5 bases each). TRBJ2-7 matches the DNA end more closely, so the J call is doubtful. Looked up from germline, CDR1 is SEHNR and CDR2 is FQNEAQ (reference sequence). The CDR3 extends over 13 amino acids. CDR3 sequence: CASRKPPGHEQYF. CDR3 coding DNA: TGTGCCAGCAGGAAGCCCCCGGGACACGAGCAGTACTTC.

The chain links TRBV3-1 to TRBJ2-7; 7 bases line up with TRBD1. Trimming cost V 0 bases and J 7 bases; bases outside gene matches: 6. Germline CDR1 is LGHDT and CDR2 is YNNKEL (reference sequence). The CDR3 sequence is 14 residues long. The CDR3 loop reads CASSQETGSWEQYF. The DNA of the CDR3 is TGTGCCAGCAGCCAAGAGACAGGGAGTTGGGAGCAGTACTTC.

This chain uses TRBV4-3 with TRBJ1-1; a possible D gene is TRBD1 (5 bases). Germline CDR1 is LGHNA and CDR2 is YSLEER. The germline V and J ends were trimmed by 1 base and 7 bases, with 16 bases remaining between them. This CDR3 spans 15 amino acids. CDR3 amino acids: CASSQGGRFRDEAFF. CDR3 coding DNA: TGCGCCAGCAGCCAAGGGGGACGGTTTAGAGATGAAGCTTTCTTT.

The rearrangement uses TRBV7-2 and TRBJ1-2; a weak D match, TRBD1 (5 bases). V was cut by 5 bases and J by 4 bases, with 20 bases left in between. The CDR3 has 16 residues. The germline gives CDR1 SGHTA, CDR2 FQGNSA. The CDR3 region is CASSGGKTTEAYGYTF. CDR3 nucleotides: TGTGCCAGCAGCGGGGGGAAGACAACCGAGGCCTATGGCTACACCTTC.

This chain joins TRBV20-1 and TRBJ2-7; D possibly corresponds to TRBD2 (6 bases). The CDR3 consists of 12 residues. Germline V CDR1 and CDR2: DFQATT, SNEGSKA (reference sequence). V was pared by 4 bases and J by 3 bases, with 10 bases between. Here the CDR3 reads CSAIPGDYEQYF. CDR3 bases: TGCAGTGCTATCCCGGGAGACTACGAGCAGTACTTC.

This clonotype was found a few times. The V call is TRBV25-1, the J call TRBJ2-2; 9 bases are shared with TRBD2. V gave up 3 bases and J gave up 6 bases; unmatched junction bases: 8. The CDR3 covers 16 residues. Germline V gene lookup returns CDR1 MGHDK and CDR2 SYGVNS. The CDR3 coding sequence is TGTGCCAGCAGTGATCCAGCGGGAGGCTGGGCCGGGGAGCTGTTTTTT. Protein: CASSDPAGGWAGELFF.

This chain links TRBV6-1 with TRBJ2-5, with TRBD1 identical over 7 bases. Germline CDR1 reads MNHNS; CDR2 reads SASEGT. Germline trimming cut 8 bases from V and 3 bases from J; bases unmatched to any gene: 9. The CDR3 runs to 14 residues. The CDR3 sequence: CASLNRGRKETQYF. CDR3 in DNA: TGTGCCAGCTTAAACAGGGGCCGGAAAGAGACCCAGTACTTC.

The gene calls are TRBV10-3 and TRBJ2-7; 13 nucleotides align to TRBD2. After removal of 10 bases from V and 3 bases from J, the junction contained 18 bases not matched to a gene. Per the germline V gene, CDR1 is ENHRY and CDR2 is SYGVKD. The CDR3 runs to 18 residues. The CDR3 region is CATESRQMGLAGFYEQYF. CDR3 sequence (DNA): TGTGCCACCGAATCCAGACAGATGGGACTAGCGGGATTCTACGAGCAGTACTTC.

As for this clonotype: One end of the junction does not line up with germline, which may come from a read error. J is TRBJ2-1 and V is TRBV7-7; 8 nucleotides line up with TRBD2. The germline gives CDR1 SSHAT, CDR2 FNYEAQ (reference sequence). The length of the CDR3 is 15 residues. This CDR3 reads CASSLGGGYRNEQFF. The DNA for the CDR3 is TGTGCTAGCAGCTTAGGCGGGGGGTATAGAAATGAGCAGTTCTTC.

The chain joins TRBV12-3 or TRBV12-4 to TRBJ1-4, with TRBD1 identical over 7 bases. Trimming at V came to 6 bases and at J to 4 bases, leaving 2 bases not matched to a gene. This CDR3 comprises 13 residues. The CDR3 is CASRGQINEKLFF. The CDR3 DNA reads as TGTGCCAGCAGGGGACAGATTAATGAAAAACTGTTTTTT.

The V and J genes are TRBV6-5 and TRBJ2-1; TRBD2 matches 9 bases. This CDR3 spans 15 amino acids. Germline V gene sequence: CDR1 MNHEY, CDR2 SVGAGI. V lost 2 bases, J lost 10 bases, and 9 bases stayed unmatched. The CDR3 sequence: CASSYPETSGGEQFF. CDR3 in DNA: TGTGCCAGCAGTTACCCCGAGACTAGCGGTGGGGAGCAGTTCTTC.

The chain couples TRBV7-8 to TRBJ1-2; D ambiguous. This CDR3 region has 16 residues. Trimming left V 1 base short and J 7 bases short, with 19 bases between. The germline CDR1 and CDR2 sequences are SGHVS and FQNEAQ. The CDR3 DNA reads as TGTGCCAGCAGCTTAGGCGGAAGAACGATATTTCTTGGCTACACCTTC. Its protein is CASSLGGRTIFLGYTF.

Remarks on this clonotype: Germline and junction disagree at one end, which may indicate a read error. This rearrangement joins TRBV11-2 to TRBJ2-7, with 7 positions matching TRBD1. The CDR3 extends over 13 amino acids. Germline values: CDR1 SGHAT, CDR2 FQNNGV. The CDR3 region is CASSPGQAYERYF. CDR3 DNA: TGTGCCAGCAGCCCCGGACAGGCCTACGAGCGGTACTTC.

The chain carries TRBV19 and TRBJ2-1; unclear D gene. This CDR3 contains 13 residues. Trimming removed 1 base from V and 4 bases from J, with 5 bases in between. Germline V gives CDR1 LNHDA, CDR2 SQIVND (reference sequence). This CDR3 is CASSIGSYNEQFF. The CDR3 DNA reads as TGTGCCAGTAGTATAGGTTCGTACAATGAGCAGTTCTTC.